Reported below is one TCR beta chain. CDR3 length equals 13 residues. Germline loops: CDR1 SGHRS, CDR2 YFSETQ. V shed 0 bases and J shed 3 bases, with 7 bases lying between them. The sample comes from a study of CD8 T cells in Susac syndrome. Random hexamers were used to reverse transcribe the RNA input (roughly 0.5 to 1 ug). Using its own MiXCR run on the immunoSEQ multiplex PCR reads, TCRdb lists one record per CDR3 protein. Of 85,000 to 120,000 distinct CDR3 sequences in the sample, roughly 94% were seen once. This clonotype was sampled from a human donor with Susac syndrome. The rearrangement links TRBV5-1 to TRBJ2-7; no reliable D call. The specimen was CD8+ T cells from PBMCs. The CDR3, as DNA: TGCGCCAGCAGCTTGGAGGGTCTCTACGAGCAGTACTTC. Residues: CASSLEGLYEQYF.